This T cell receptor beta chain came from a study of cytomegalovirus exposure and HLA in healthy donors. PCR employed 60 Vbeta and 13 Jbeta primers. This table comes from immunoSEQ multiplex PCR, and its TCRdb copy is limited to in-frame clones, with some not included. The sample contains over 150,000 clones, 80% of which appear only once. The CDR3 consists of 15 residues. The V gene's germline CDR1 is SGHVS and CDR2 FQNEAQ. V was clipped by 0 bases and J by 0 bases, with 7 bases between them. This clone was counted a single time. Its antigen is not known. Study observations and caveats: Accurate HLA-A and HLA-B prediction from TCR beta sequences was reported for most subjects. The records held CMV serostatus as the only immune exposure information.

This clonotype was sampled from a man aged 30 to 39 in good health and CMV-seronegative. The chain joins TRBV7-8 to TRBJ2-3; the D is unclear. Sequences were obtained from PBMCs. The CDR3 DNA reads TGTGCCAGCAGCTTAGCAGGCGGAAGCACAGATACGCAGTATTTT. It is translated as CASSLAGGSTDTQYF.